Below are 18 T cell receptor beta chains sequenced from a single sample in a study of blood T cell repertoires in COVID-19. Sequenced by immunoSEQ multiplex PCR; TCRdb stores in-frame clones only, minus some. The repertoire holds about 120,000 clones, approximately 71% seen once, with over 2% in the top ten. Sequencing used peripheral blood. The receptors stem from a woman in her 70s with acute or convalescent COVID-19.

V gene TRBV7-9 combines with J gene TRBJ2-5; tentatively, D is TRBD2 (6 bases). Germline V gene data show CDR1 as SEHNR and CDR2 as FQNEAQ (reference sequence). The ends were cut back, 5 bases at V and 1 base at J, with 8 bases in the middle. This CDR3 spans 13 amino acids. CDR3 DNA: TGTGCCAGCAGCAGGGACTCCCAAGAGACCCAGTACTTC. Encoded protein: CASSRDSQETQYF. Together with reference TRBV7-9 and TRBJ2-5, the CDR3 gives the full variable domain: DTGVSQNPRHKITKRGQNVTFRCDPISEHNRLYWYRQTLGQGPEFLTYFQNEAQLEKSRLLSDRFSAERPKGSFSTLEIQRTEQGDSAMYLCASSRDSQETQYFGPGTRLLVL.

V is TRBV28 and J is TRBJ1-6; 12 bases fit TRBD1. This CDR3 spans 17 amino acids. Trimming removed 4 bases from V and 6 bases from J; junction bases left unmatched: 7. The germline gives CDR1 MDHEN, CDR2 SYDVKM. CDR3 loop: CASSSPGTGGGNSPLHF. In nucleotides, the CDR3 is TGTGCCAGCAGTTCCCCCGGGACAGGGGGCGGTAATTCACCCCTCCACTTT.

The chain employs TRBV4-3 and TRBJ2-1; 7 bases agree with TRBD2. Germline CDR1 reads LGHNA; CDR2 reads YSLEER. V was clipped by 0 bases and J by 6 bases; unmatched bases: 2. The CDR3 runs 14 residues. The CDR3 region has the DNA TGCGCCAGCAGCCAAGAGGGGGGGATCAATGAGCAGTTCTTC. The encoded protein is CASSQEGGINEQFF.

The chain recombines TRBV7-9 with TRBJ1-6, with 10 bases aligning to TRBD1. The trim removed 3 bases at V and 9 bases at J, leaving 8 bases unmatched. Germline V CDR1 and CDR2: SEHNR, FQNEAQ (reference sequence). This CDR3 has 16 amino acids. CDR3 sequence reads: CASSLGDRGPGSPLHF. The CDR3 DNA reads as TGTGCCAGCAGCTTGGGGGACAGGGGTCCGGGTTCACCCCTCCACTTT.

The sample holds many counts of this clone. The chain recombines TRBV19 with TRBJ1-2; TRBD1 agrees at 7 bases. Germline values: CDR1 LNHDA, CDR2 SQIVND (reference sequence). V trimming: 4 bases; J trimming: 7 bases; junction bases outside the gene matches: 6. The length of the CDR3 is 13 residues. Written as DNA, the CDR3 is TGTGCCAGTAGTACAGACTACAGGGGTGGCTACACCTTC. Translating gives CASSTDYRGGYTF.

CDR3 amino acids: CAIRAGVEAFF. The CDR3 DNA is TGTGCCATCAGAGCCGGAGTGGAAGCTTTCTTT. This chain joins TRBV10-3 and TRBJ1-1, with D unresolved. Trimming took 6 bases from V and 8 from J, leaving 10 bases between them. The germline gives CDR1 ENHRY, CDR2 SYGVKD. The CDR3 sequence is 11 residues long.

V is TRBV11-2 and J is TRBJ2-5; possibly TRBD2 for D (5 bases). Trimming took 5 bases from V and 7 from J, leaving 17 bases between them. Germline V gene lookup returns CDR1 SGHAT and CDR2 FQNNGV. This CDR3 is built from 14 residues. CDR3 nucleotides: TGTGCCAGCAGCCCCGGACTTTCCCGGGGGACCCAGTACTTC. This translates into CASSPGLSRGTQYF.

The chain is built from TRBV30 and TRBJ1-3; perhaps TRBD1 as D (5 bases). This CDR3 is 14 amino acids long. The V gene's germline CDR1 is GTSNPN and CDR2 SVGIG (reference sequence). The germline V and J ends were trimmed by 1 base and 3 bases, with 10 bases remaining between them. CDR3 amino acids: CAWSEGVFGNTIYF. Written as DNA, the CDR3 is TGTGCCTGGAGTGAAGGGGTCTTTGGAAACACCATATATTTT.

This clone was seen repeatedly, ten times or more. The genes are TRBV28 and TRBJ2-7; D unresolved. From germline, CDR1 is MDHEN and CDR2 SYDVKM. CDR3 length: 16 amino acids. The V and J ends lost 4 bases and 4 bases respectively, with 20 bases between them. The DNA of the CDR3 is TGTGCCAGCAGTTCCCTTTTTGAAGGCGGTGGTTACGAGCAGTACTTC. As protein: CASSSLFEGGGYEQYF.

This sequence joins TRBV18 and TRBJ1-5; 7 bases align to TRBD1. Germline CDR1 and CDR2: KGHSH and LQKENI. The trim removed 4 bases at V and 5 bases at J, leaving 2 bases unmatched. The CDR3 runs to 13 residues. CDR3 in DNA: TGTGCCAGCTCACGCGACAGGGATCAGCCCCAGCATTTT. Amino acid sequence: CASSRDRDQPQHF.

The chain has TRBV7-2 and TRBJ2-6, with 10 nucleotides matching TRBD2. After removal of 4 bases from V and 0 bases from J, the junction contained 3 bases not matched to a gene. CDR1 and CDR2 from the germline V gene are SGHTA and FQGNSA. CDR3 size: 17 residues. This chain's CDR3 is CASSSSGGLSGANVLTF. CDR3 DNA: TGTGCCAGCAGCTCTAGCGGGGGTCTCTCTGGGGCCAACGTCCTGACTTTC.

The V call is TRBV3-1 (or the pseudogene TRBV3-2), the J call TRBJ2-5, with 10 bases aligning to TRBD2. The CDR3 sequence is 17 residues long. Germline trimming cut 0 bases from V and 1 base from J; bases unmatched to any gene: 5. Looked up from germline, CDR1 is LGHDT and CDR2 is YNNKEL (reference sequence). CDR3 DNA: TGTGCCAGCAGCCAAGAAGGTAGCGGGGGGCCCCAAGAGACCCAGTACTTC. It codes for CASSQEGSGGPQETQYF.

The chain has TRBV29-1 and TRBJ1-1; a weak D match, TRBD1 (5 bases). V gave up 4 bases and J gave up 4 bases, with 13 bases separating them. The CDR3 is 13 residues long. Germline CDR1 is SQVTM and CDR2 is ANQGSEA. The CDR3 protein is CSVASGSGTEAFF. The DNA of the CDR3 is TGCAGCGTTGCTTCAGGGTCCGGCACTGAAGCTTTCTTT.

The V and J genes are TRBV28 and TRBJ2-4; tentative D call: TRBD1 (6 bases). Germline values: CDR1 MDHEN, CDR2 SYDVKM. The CDR3 contains 16 residues. Trimming removed 5 bases from V and 2 bases from J, with 16 bases in between. CDR3 DNA sequence: TGTGCCAGCAGTCGGACAGTAGGGGATCCCAAAAACATTCAGTACTTC. Translated, it gives CASSRTVGDPKNIQYF.

The CDR3 DNA sequence: TGTGCCAGCAGTTCACAGGGTTATCAGCCCCAGCATTTT. It encodes CASSSQGYQPQHF. The chain links TRBV28 to TRBJ1-5; D perhaps matches TRBD1 (6 bases). Trimming removed 4 bases from V and 5 bases from J, with 9 bases in between. Germline V gives CDR1 MDHEN, CDR2 SYDVKM. CDR3 length equals 13 residues.

V and J are TRBV19 and TRBJ2-7; 7 positions match TRBD2. There are 15 residues in the CDR3. J gave up 6 bases and V 5 bases, and 13 bases lay outside the gene matches. In germline, CDR1 is LNHDA, CDR2 SQIVND (reference sequence). CDR3 coding DNA: TGTGCCAGTAGTTTCTTTGGGGGGGATTCTCGCGAGCAGTACTTC. Its protein is CASSFFGGDSREQYF.

This clone was counted a few times. The chain has TRBV6-1 and TRBJ2-1, with D uncertain. The germline V gene has CDR1 MNHNS and CDR2 SASEGT. The V gene lost 1 base and the J gene lost 3 bases, with 10 bases spanning the gap. The CDR3 has 15 amino acids. The CDR3 DNA is TGTGCCAGCAGTGAAGACCTATCGGGCTACAATGAGCAGTTCTTC. Its protein is CASSEDLSGYNEQFF.

The chain is built from TRBV12-3 or TRBV12-4 and TRBJ1-2; no clear D gene. V was trimmed by 6 bases and J by 7 bases, leaving 15 bases between them. The CDR3 extends over 13 amino acids. In DNA form, the CDR3 reads TGTGCCAGCAGGGTGGCGGGGTCCAGTGGCTACACCTTC. This sequence encodes CASRVAGSSGYTF.